Below are 16 T cell receptor beta chains sequenced from a single sample in a study of T cells in Graves' hyperthyroidism and ophthalmopathy. RNA transcripts were the template for amplifying TCR beta CDR3 regions. HTBI primers drove first-round RT-PCR of the TCR CDR3. TCRdb itself ran the multiplex PCR reads through MiXCR, one entry per CDR3 protein. Among 250,000 to 400,000 distinct CDR3 sequences listed, approximately 14% were seen once. The sample was blood. The receptors originated from a woman aged 40-49 years with Graves' ophthalmopathy.

The genes are TRBV7-9 and TRBJ2-2; D might be TRBD1 (6 bases). V was shortened by 5 bases and J by 0 bases, with 16 bases between the two germline ends. In germline, CDR1 is SEHNR, CDR2 FQNEAQ (reference sequence). The CDR3 has 17 residues. The chain's CDR3 is CASSPLPTGSNTGELFF. The CDR3 coding sequence is TGTGCCAGCAGCCCCCTCCCGACAGGATCGAACACCGGGGAGCTGTTTTTT.

V gene TRBV4-1 combines with J gene TRBJ2-3; no reliable D call. CDR1 and CDR2 from the germline V gene are MGHRA and YSYEKL. Trimming took 0 bases from V and 10 from J, leaving 20 bases between them. The CDR3 is made up of 16 amino acids. The CDR3 protein is CASSQDPRSLGDPQYF. The DNA for the CDR3 is TGCGCCAGCAGCCAAGATCCGAGATCCCTTGGGGATCCGCAGTATTTT.

The gene calls are TRBV19 and TRBJ2-1; 9 bases fit TRBD2. Germline assignment: CDR1 LNHDA and CDR2 SQIVND (reference sequence). The V and J ends lost 7 bases and 9 bases, in that order; junction bases with no gene match: 7. The CDR3 is made up of 13 amino acids. CDR3 residues: CASNPGLASEQFF. The CDR3 DNA reads TGTGCCAGTAATCCGGGACTAGCTAGTGAGCAGTTCTTC.

This clonotype was picked up many times. The chain combines TRBV28 with TRBJ1-3; the D is unclear. The CDR3 is 14 amino acids. Trimming removed 5 bases at V and 0 bases at J, with 8 bases between. Germline V CDR1 and CDR2: MDHEN, SYDVKM. This chain's CDR3 is CASSNMVSGNTIYF. As DNA, the CDR3 is TGTGCCAGCAGTAACATGGTCTCTGGAAACACCATATATTTT. Supplemented by reference TRBV28 and TRBJ1-3, the full variable domain reads DVKVTQSSRYLVKRTGEKVFLECVQDMDHENMFWYRQDPGLGLRLIYFSYDVKMKEKGDIPEGYSVSREKKERFSLILESASTNQTSMYLCASSNMVSGNTIYFGEGSWLTVV.

In its sample, this clonotype was seen many times. This chain uses TRBV7-9 with TRBJ2-1; TRBD2 agrees at 7 bases. After removal of 5 bases from V and 6 bases from J, the junction contained 4 bases not matched to a gene. CDR3 length: 13 residues. Germline V gene lookup returns CDR1 SEHNR and CDR2 FQNEAQ (reference sequence). CDR3 coding DNA: TGTGCCAGCAGCAAACTAGCGATCAATGAGCAGTTCTTC. Protein product: CASSKLAINEQFF.

The chain couples TRBV7-2 to TRBJ2-2; D call uncertain. Trimming took 2 bases from V and 6 from J, leaving 13 bases between them. CDR1 is SGHTA, CDR2 FQGNSA, per germline. The CDR3 contains 15 residues. CDR3 in DNA: TGTGCCAGCAGCTTACTTCTGGTTGGGGCCGGGGAGCTGTTTTTT. This encodes CASSLLLVGAGELFF.

The chain couples TRBV9 to TRBJ1-6; tentative D call: TRBD1 (6 bases). Germline CDR1 SGDLS, CDR2 YYNGEE. Between the trimmed V and J ends, which lost 3 bases and 15 bases, there was a span of 16 bases. CDR3 length: 13 amino acids. In nucleotides, the CDR3 is TGTGCCAGCAGCGCCGCCGGGGGGCAGGACCTCCACTTT. This encodes CASSAAGGQDLHF.

The rearrangement uses TRBV6-1 and TRBJ2-3; 10 nucleotides match TRBD2. CDR3 size: 16 residues. Germline CDR1 reads MNHNS; CDR2 reads SASEGT. V gave up 4 bases and J gave up 6 bases; unmatched junction bases: 10. CDR3 sequence: CASSARTSGPGDTQYF. DNA of the CDR3: TGTGCCAGCAGTGCTCGGACTAGCGGCCCTGGGGATACGCAGTATTTT.

The rearrangement uses TRBV5-1 and TRBJ2-1, with 10 bases aligning to TRBD2. The V gene end was trimmed by 4 bases and the J gene end by 8 bases; junction bases not matched to a gene: 12. Germline values: CDR1 SGHRS, CDR2 YFSETQ. The CDR3 contains 16 residues. CDR3 sequence reads: CASSPFRTSGGDEQFF. CDR3 nucleotides: TGCGCCAGCAGCCCCTTTAGGACTAGCGGAGGGGATGAGCAGTTCTTC.

This clonotype was seen at least ten times. The chain is built from TRBV19 and TRBJ1-5, with D unclear. Germline V gene sequence: CDR1 LNHDA, CDR2 SQIVND (reference sequence). The V end lost 1 base, the J end lost 0 bases, and 13 bases lay between the germline ends. The CDR3 has 17 amino acids. The CDR3 DNA follows: TGTGCCAGTAGTATAGCGGCAACAGAAACTAGCAATCAGCCCCAGCATTTT. Protein sequence: CASSIAATETSNQPQHF. Supplemented by reference TRBV19 and TRBJ1-5, the full variable domain reads DGGITQSPKYLFRKEGQNVTLSCEQNLNHDAMYWYRQDPGQGLRLIYYSQIVNDFQKGDIAEGYSVSREKKESFPLTVTSAQKNPTAFYLCASSIAATETSNQPQHFGDGTRLSIL.

This clonotype was counted ten times or more. The chain carries TRBV7-2 and TRBJ1-6; 12 bases fit TRBD1. This CDR3 spans 16 amino acids. J was trimmed by 10 bases and V by 4 bases; bases with no gene match: 8. Germline CDR1 is SGHTA and CDR2 is FQGNSA. The CDR3 reads CASSSGQGAWRSPLHF. Here the CDR3 DNA reads TGTGCCAGCAGCTCGGGACAGGGGGCATGGAGGTCACCCCTCCACTTT.

This clonotype was observed a handful of times. The genes are TRBV19 and TRBJ1-5; 8 bases map to TRBD1. The CDR3 is made up of 17 amino acids. Trimming removed 7 bases from V and 4 bases from J; junction bases left unmatched: 15. The germline V gene encodes CDR1 LNHDA and CDR2 SQIVND (reference sequence). The CDR3 DNA sequence: TGTGCCAGTACCCCTGTGGGACAGGCCGTTGGAAATCAGCCCCAGCATTTT. It translates to CASTPVGQAVGNQPQHF.

The V call is TRBV20-1, the J call TRBJ2-7, with a possible D match to TRBD2 (5 bases). The CDR3 length is 12 residues. Germline CDR1 is DFQATT and CDR2 is SNEGSKA (reference sequence). V was pared by 3 bases and J by 1 base, with 7 bases between. CDR3: CSASEGSYEQYF. CDR3 in DNA: TGCAGTGCTAGCGAGGGATCCTACGAGCAGTACTTC.

Ten or more counts support this clonotype. The J gene is TRBJ1-2, the V gene TRBV12-3 or TRBV12-4; D unresolved. The CDR3 spans 14 residues. The germline V and J ends were trimmed by 7 bases and 4 bases, with 16 bases remaining between them. CDR3 in amino acids: CASKPTGSGYGYTF. CDR3 coding DNA: TGTGCCAGCAAACCGACGGGTTCTGGCTATGGCTACACCTTC.

This chain joins TRBV20-1 and TRBJ2-3; TRBD2 agrees at 8 bases. The CDR3 is 19 residues long. CDR1 and CDR2 (germline): DFQATT, SNEGSKA (reference sequence). Trimming took 3 bases from V and 0 from J; bases not matched to a gene: 17. The CDR3, as DNA: TGCAGTGCTAGGCGGGTAGCGGGGCGTCTGGTGACTAGCACAGATACGCAGTATTTT. This sequence encodes CSARRVAGRLVTSTDTQYF.

This clonotype was seen many times. This chain uses TRBV28 with TRBJ2-5; 7 positions match TRBD2. Trimming took 3 bases from V and 2 from J; bases not matched to a gene: 3. Per germline, CDR1 MDHEN and CDR2 SYDVKM. The CDR3 is 14 residues long. CDR3 nucleotides: TGTGCCAGCAGTTTTAAGCGGGGTCAAGAGACCCAGTACTTC. This gives the protein CASSFKRGQETQYF.